The present TCR beta chain was sequenced within a study of identical twins. Whole-study findings and limits: While abundant cord blood beta clonotypes carried fewer insertions, memory repertoires showed no such pattern.

This clonotype has a handful of counts. Its antigen is as yet unknown. With template switching, a universal primer site was added, and the cDNA carried unique molecular identifiers. TCRdb itself ran the 5' RACE reads through MiXCR, one entry per CDR3 protein. The sample has nearly 650,000 distinct CDR3 sequences, just over 7% seen once. Trimming at V came to 2 bases and at J to 6 bases, leaving 9 bases not matched to a gene. Germline V CDR1 and CDR2: SGHVS, FQNEAQ. The CDR3 runs 15 residues. This same sample was also taken into another study, of yellow fever vaccine responses in identical twins. Per that paper: Reportedly, the response of twins' T cells to the vaccine seemed partly convergent, partly personalized.

Specimen: PBMCs. This rearrangement joins TRBV7-8 to TRBJ2-7; TRBD1 aligns across 8 bases. This TCR derives from a young woman in good health. The CDR3 nucleotides are TGTGCCAGCAGCTTAAGCCGGGACAGGCTCAGCGAGCAGTACTTC. Translated, it gives CASSLSRDRLSEQYF.